This T cell receptor beta chain derives from a study of T cell responses to AZD1222 COVID-19 vaccine. Study conclusions and caveats: As reported, nearly half of all spike-specific TCRs target variant regions that are unmutated. The sample set comprised mostly white British donors with more females, and clonal diversity was possibly underestimated. Baseline seropositivity occurred in only 5 to 7 AZD1222 recipients. Every sample of the repertoires postdated the peak T cell response.

Comments on this clone: The antigen remains unidentified.

Profiled with immunoSEQ multiplex PCR; TCRdb holds only in-frame clones, not every one. Of approximately 120,000 clones listed, 87% are singletons. The junction had 8 bases not matched to a gene; V was cut back by 5 bases and J by 8 bases. Germline CDR1 MDHEN, CDR2 SYDVKM. This CDR3 has 16 amino acids. The V call is TRBV28, the J call TRBJ2-1; TRBD2 matches at 14 bases. The receptor's source is an adult in good health. The material was peripheral blood, obtained on day 0 of AZD1222 vaccination. This CDR3 reads CASSTGLAGVEDEQFF. The CDR3 DNA is TGTGCCAGCAGTACGGGACTAGCGGGAGTAGAGGATGAGCAGTTCTTC.